This T cell receptor beta chain originates from a study of molecular identifiers for immune sequencing clone quantification. Points from the study as a whole: Whereas naive cells kept under 1% of molecules in clones above 20 RNA copies, such clones held over 97% in effectors.

TCRdb re-analysed the PCR reads in MiXCR, keeping a single row per CDR3 protein. The repertoire consists of approximately 670,000 distinct CDR3 sequences, with approximately 20% occurring once and the leading ten covering around 0.86%. Libraries of naive CD8 cells were prepared from around 20,000 to 1,000,000 sorted cells using 10%, 30% or 50% RNA. When naive CD8 T cells were sorted, they were gated as CD8+CD4-CCR7+CD45RA+. As to this clonotype: The target antigen is unknown.

The CDR3 length is 17 residues. Germline loops: CDR1 DFQATT, CDR2 SNEGSKA (reference sequence). The V and J ends lost 3 bases and 1 base respectively, with 20 bases between them. The sequencing input was naive CD8+ T cells from blood, with Jurkat cell RNA spiked in. Subset reported: FACS-sorted CD8+CD4-CCR7+CD45RA+ naive T cells. The receptor was isolated from a human donor in good health. Some libraries in this study had Jurkat cell RNA spiked in. The chain employs TRBV20-1 and TRBJ2-3; tentatively, D is TRBD2 (6 bases). The CDR3 loop reads CSARGAGGTRRTDTQYF. CDR3 DNA sequence: TGCAGTGCTAGGGGCGCCGGCGGGACTCGACGCACAGATACGCAGTATTTT.